This is a list of T cell receptor beta chains from one sample in a study of blood T cells in healthy people across ages. Each CDR3 protein is one row after TCRdb ran MiXCR on the 5' RACE reads. Of some 670,000 distinct CDR3 sequences listed, over 40% are singletons. Sequenced material: blood. Every receptor here comes from a woman aged 80 or older in good health. The CDR3 runs from the conserved cysteine through the conserved F or W. The D gene is left open where the match is weak. Size is omitted from some rows. Given values are once, few, many or a class for expanded clones.

abundance: NA
len: 17
j_gene: TRBJ2-4
d_gene: TRBD2
v_gene: TRBV12-3/TRBV12-4
CDR3aa: CASSQAGGGESKNIQYF
CDR3nt: TGTGCCAGCAGTCAAGCGGGAGGGGGAGAGTCCAAAAACATTCAGTACTTC

abundance: once
len: 15
j_gene: TRBJ1-4
d_gene: NA
v_gene: TRBV9
CDR3aa: CASSVGGGFNEKLFF
CDR3nt: TGTGCCAGCAGCGTAGGCGGGGGCTTTAATGAAAAACTGTTTTTT

abundance: few
len: 13
j_gene: TRBJ1-6
d_gene: NA
v_gene: TRBV19
CDR3aa: CATADTYNSPLHF
CDR3nt: TGTGCCACCGCAGACACATATAATTCACCCCTCCACTTT

abundance: many
len: 15
j_gene: TRBJ1-2
d_gene: NA
v_gene: TRBV5-1
CDR3aa: CASKKRGEDPVGYTF
CDR3nt: TGCGCCAGTAAGAAACGGGGCGAAGACCCTGTGGGCTACACCTTC

abundance: NA
len: 18
j_gene: TRBJ2-5
d_gene: TRBD2
v_gene: TRBV7-9
CDR3aa: CASSGGLAGGKSAETQYF
CDR3nt: TGTGCCAGCAGCGGGGGACTAGCGGGGGGTAAATCGGCAGAGACCCAGTACTTC

abundance: NA
len: 15
j_gene: TRBJ1-5
d_gene: NA
v_gene: TRBV4-3
CDR3aa: CASSPTGTANQPQHF
CDR3nt: TGCGCCAGCAGCCCAACCGGGACGGCGAATCAGCCCCAGCATTTT

abundance: many
len: 15
j_gene: TRBJ2-3
d_gene: NA
v_gene: TRBV7-9
CDR3aa: CASSLGGISTDTQYF
CDR3nt: TGTGCCAGCAGCTTGGGCGGGATTAGCACAGATACGCAGTATTTT

abundance: NA
len: 16
j_gene: TRBJ2-1
d_gene: NA
v_gene: TRBV9
CDR3aa: CASSVGPRGPYNEQFF
CDR3nt: TGTGCCAGCAGCGTAGGACCGCGAGGCCCCTACAATGAGCAGTTCTTC

abundance: few
len: 17
j_gene: TRBJ1-1
d_gene: NA
v_gene: TRBV14
CDR3aa: CASSQDHSGLWNTEAFF
CDR3nt: TGTGCCAGCAGCCAAGACCACTCGGGACTCTGGAACACTGAAGCTTTCTTT

abundance: many
len: 13
j_gene: TRBJ2-7
d_gene: NA
v_gene: TRBV5-1
CDR3aa: CASSLRETNEQYF
CDR3nt: TGCGCCAGCAGCTTAAGGGAGACGAACGAGCAGTACTTC

abundance: NA
len: 14
j_gene: TRBJ2-7
d_gene: TRBD1
v_gene: TRBV2
CDR3aa: CASRSGTGVYEQYF
CDR3nt: TGTGCCAGCAGATCCGGGACAGGAGTGTACGAGCAGTACTTC

abundance: many
len: 12
j_gene: TRBJ1-2
d_gene: NA
v_gene: TRBV24-1
CDR3aa: CATSGENYGYTF
CDR3nt: TGTGCCACCAGTGGGGAGAACTATGGCTACACCTTC

abundance: once
len: 15
j_gene: TRBJ2-1
d_gene: NA
v_gene: TRBV7-6
CDR3aa: CASSFAAGQYNEQFF
CDR3nt: TGTGCCAGCAGCTTCGCAGCGGGACAGTACAATGAGCAGTTCTTC

abundance: many
len: 14
j_gene: TRBJ1-2
d_gene: NA
v_gene: TRBV5-5
CDR3aa: CASSVAVTSYGYTF
CDR3nt: TGTGCCAGCAGCGTGGCAGTTACCTCCTATGGCTACACCTTC

abundance: NA
len: 13
j_gene: TRBJ2-5
d_gene: NA
v_gene: TRBV20-1
CDR3aa: CSARDHGYRTQYF
CDR3nt: TGCAGTGCTCGGGACCACGGGTACCGGACCCAGTACTTC

abundance: NA
len: 13
j_gene: TRBJ2-5
d_gene: NA
v_gene: TRBV7-2
CDR3aa: CASSGVRSSEQYF
CDR3nt: TGTGCCAGCAGCGGAGTTAGGTCGTCTGAGCAGTACTTC

abundance: few
len: 14
j_gene: TRBJ2-7
d_gene: NA
v_gene: TRBV7-8
CDR3aa: CASSLRAGYYEQYF
CDR3nt: TGTGCCAGCAGCTTACGAGCTGGATACTACGAGCAGTACTTC

abundance: many
len: 19
j_gene: TRBJ2-1
d_gene: TRBD2
v_gene: TRBV3-1
CDR3aa: CASSQGFPSGGTSYNEQFF
CDR3nt: TGTGCCAGCAGCCAAGGATTCCCTAGCGGGGGTACCTCCTACAATGAGCAGTTCTTC

abundance: NA
len: 15
j_gene: TRBJ2-5
d_gene: TRBD2
v_gene: TRBV6-2/TRBV6-3
CDR3aa: CASSLAGGRPETQYF
CDR3nt: TGTGCCAGCAGTTTGGCGGGGGGGCGCCCAGAGACCCAGTACTTC

abundance: NA
len: 15
j_gene: TRBJ2-1
d_gene: NA
v_gene: TRBV3-1
CDR3aa: CASSPRQGPYNEQFF
CDR3nt: TGTGCCAGCAGCCCCCGGCAGGGCCCCTACAATGAGCAGTTCTTC

abundance: few
len: 14
j_gene: TRBJ1-4
d_gene: NA
v_gene: TRBV24-1
CDR3aa: CATSDPRRDEKLFF
CDR3nt: TGTGCCACCAGTGACCCCAGACGAGATGAAAAACTGTTTTTT

abundance: NA
len: 15
j_gene: TRBJ2-1
d_gene: TRBD1
v_gene: TRBV12-3/TRBV12-4
CDR3aa: CASSLRTGGHNEQFF
CDR3nt: TGTGCCAGCAGTCTCAGGACAGGGGGACACAATGAGCAGTTCTTC

abundance: NA
len: 14
j_gene: TRBJ2-1
d_gene: NA
v_gene: TRBV9
CDR3aa: CASSVPLAPYEQFF
CDR3nt: TGTGCCAGCAGCGTACCACTGGCCCCCTATGAGCAGTTCTTC

abundance: NA
len: 14
j_gene: TRBJ2-7
d_gene: NA
v_gene: TRBV6-2/TRBV6-3
CDR3aa: CASSYHGGGYEQYF
CDR3nt: TGTGCCAGCAGTTACCACGGGGGCGGTTACGAGCAGTACTTC

abundance: many
len: 16
j_gene: TRBJ2-1
d_gene: TRBD2
v_gene: TRBV24-1
CDR3aa: CATSDPGTSGKNEQFF
CDR3nt: TGTGCCACCAGTGATCCCGGGACTAGCGGGAAGAATGAGCAGTTCTTC

abundance: NA
len: 15
j_gene: TRBJ2-1
d_gene: NA
v_gene: TRBV20-1
CDR3aa: CSARVWLASYNEQFF
CDR3nt: TGCAGTGCTAGAGTGTGGCTAGCCTCCTACAATGAGCAGTTCTTC

abundance: NA
len: 16
j_gene: TRBJ2-2
d_gene: TRBD2
v_gene: TRBV6-5
CDR3aa: CASTIAASGTFGELFF
CDR3nt: TGTGCCAGCACTATTGCGGCTAGCGGGACCTTCGGGGAGCTGTTTTTT

abundance: few
len: 13
j_gene: TRBJ2-1
d_gene: NA
v_gene: TRBV7-2
CDR3aa: CASAGSSYNEQFF
CDR3nt: TGTGCCAGCGCGGGGAGCTCCTACAATGAGCAGTTCTTC

abundance: NA
len: 19
j_gene: TRBJ2-1
d_gene: NA
v_gene: TRBV28
CDR3aa: CASRSATDTPLSSYNEQFF
CDR3nt: TGTGCCAGCAGGTCGGCGACCGATACTCCTCTAAGCTCCTACAATGAGCAGTTCTTC

abundance: NA
len: 13
j_gene: TRBJ2-3
d_gene: NA
v_gene: TRBV7-2
CDR3aa: CASSIQGRDTQYF
CDR3nt: TGTGCCAGCAGCATACAGGGACGGGATACGCAGTATTTT

abundance: NA
len: 14
j_gene: TRBJ2-3
d_gene: TRBD2
v_gene: TRBV20-1
CDR3aa: CIPGGSGGLDTQYF
CDR3nt: TGCATCCCGGGAGGTAGCGGGGGGTTGGATACGCAGTATTTT

abundance: many
len: 19
j_gene: TRBJ2-1
d_gene: NA
v_gene: TRBV6-1
CDR3aa: CASRRAGTSRRSSYNEQFF
CDR3nt: TGTGCCAGCAGGCGAGCCGGGACCTCCCGCCGCAGCTCCTACAATGAGCAGTTCTTC

abundance: NA
len: 16
j_gene: TRBJ2-3
d_gene: TRBD1
v_gene: TRBV3-1
CDR3aa: CASSQDRDRGTDTQYF
CDR3nt: TGTGCCAGCAGCCAAGATCGAGACAGGGGCACAGATACGCAGTATTTT

abundance: NA
len: 13
j_gene: TRBJ2-5
d_gene: TRBD1
v_gene: TRBV12-3/TRBV12-4
CDR3aa: CASSRQGVETQYF
CDR3nt: TGTGCCAGCAGCCGACAGGGGGTGGAGACCCAGTACTTC

abundance: NA
len: 11
j_gene: TRBJ2-1
d_gene: TRBD2
v_gene: TRBV20-1
CDR3aa: CSAISGLEQFF
CDR3nt: TGCAGTGCTATTTCGGGACTAGAGCAGTTCTTC

abundance: NA
len: 17
j_gene: TRBJ2-3
d_gene: NA
v_gene: TRBV4-1
CDR3aa: CAGSQDSGALRSDTQYF
CDR3nt: TGCGCCGGCAGCCAAGATTCCGGGGCCCTAAGGAGCGATACGCAGTATTTT

abundance: few
len: 14
j_gene: TRBJ2-1
d_gene: TRBD2
v_gene: TRBV5-6
CDR3aa: CASSLGGLAGEQFF
CDR3nt: TGTGCCAGCAGCTTAGGGGGACTAGCGGGTGAGCAGTTCTTC